The clone carrying this T cell receptor (beta chain) was seen at least ten times. Germline CDR1 is SGHTA and CDR2 is FQGNSA. The CDR3 is made up of 16 amino acids. Trimming stripped 7 bases from V and 5 bases from J, with 23 bases between. This sample was included in a study of T-cell reconstitution after alpha-beta-depleted transplantation in children. Using unique molecular identifiers, the investigators prepared the TCRbeta library. TCRdb re-derived calls from the PCR reads in MiXCR, one entry per CDR3 protein. The sample has 90,000 to 95,000 distinct CDR3 sequences; 9.5% to 15% are singletons. The sequenced sample was PBMCs from the stem cell graft donor, obtained from the stem cell graft. The sequence was collected from a human donor who donated a stem cell graft to a child with inherited bone marrow failure. V and J are TRBV7-2 and TRBJ1-2; D is undetermined. CDR3 coding DNA: TGTGCCAGCAACCAGGAGGGCACCCCTGAGGGATATGGCTACACCTTC. Translated: CASNQEGTPEGYGYTF. Filled out from reference TRBV7-2 and TRBJ1-2, the complete variable domain reads GAGVSQSPSNKVTEKGKDVELRCDPISGHTALYWYRQSLGQGLEFLIYFQGNSAPDKSGLPSDRFSAERTGGSVSTLTIQRTQQEDSAVYLCASNQEGTPEGYGYTFGSGTRLTVV.